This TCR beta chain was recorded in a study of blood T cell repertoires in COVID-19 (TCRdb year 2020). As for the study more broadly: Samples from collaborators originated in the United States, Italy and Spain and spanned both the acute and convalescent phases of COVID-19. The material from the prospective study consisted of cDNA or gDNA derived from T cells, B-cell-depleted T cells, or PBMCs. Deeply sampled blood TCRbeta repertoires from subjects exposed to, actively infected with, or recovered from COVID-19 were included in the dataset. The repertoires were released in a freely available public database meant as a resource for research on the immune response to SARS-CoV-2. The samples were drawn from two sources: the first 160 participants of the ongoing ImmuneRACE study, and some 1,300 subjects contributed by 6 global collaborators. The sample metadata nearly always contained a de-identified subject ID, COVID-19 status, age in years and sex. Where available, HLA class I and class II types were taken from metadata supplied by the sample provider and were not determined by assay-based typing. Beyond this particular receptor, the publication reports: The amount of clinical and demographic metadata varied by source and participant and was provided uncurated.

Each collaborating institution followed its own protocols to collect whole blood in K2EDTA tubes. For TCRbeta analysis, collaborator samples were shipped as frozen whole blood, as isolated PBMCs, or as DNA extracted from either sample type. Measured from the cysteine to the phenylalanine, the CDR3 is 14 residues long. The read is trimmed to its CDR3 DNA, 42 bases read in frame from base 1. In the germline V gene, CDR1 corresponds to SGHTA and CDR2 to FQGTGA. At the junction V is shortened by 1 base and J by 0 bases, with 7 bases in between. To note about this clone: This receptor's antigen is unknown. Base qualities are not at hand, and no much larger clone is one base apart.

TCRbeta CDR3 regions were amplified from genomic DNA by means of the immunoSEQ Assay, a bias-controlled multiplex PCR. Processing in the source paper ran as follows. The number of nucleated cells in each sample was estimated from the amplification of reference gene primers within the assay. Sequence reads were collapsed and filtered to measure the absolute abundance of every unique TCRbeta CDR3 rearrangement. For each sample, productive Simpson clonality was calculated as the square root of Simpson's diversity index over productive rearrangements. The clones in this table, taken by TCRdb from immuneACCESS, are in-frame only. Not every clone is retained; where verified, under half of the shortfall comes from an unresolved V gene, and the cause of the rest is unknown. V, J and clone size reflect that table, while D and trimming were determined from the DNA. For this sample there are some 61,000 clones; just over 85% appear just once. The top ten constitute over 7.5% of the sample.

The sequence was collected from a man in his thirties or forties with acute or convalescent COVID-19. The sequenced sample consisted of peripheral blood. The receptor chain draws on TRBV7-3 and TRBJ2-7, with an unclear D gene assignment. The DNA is TGTGCCAGCAGCTTAAGCGCTAACTCCTACGAGCAGTACTTC. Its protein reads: CASSLSANSYEQYF.